Listed below are T cell receptor beta chains from one sample, sequenced in a study of blood T cells in healthy people across ages. A single record per CDR3 protein comes from TCRdb applying MiXCR to the 5' RACE reads. The profile covers 1.5 million to 2 million distinct CDR3 sequences, with about 30% appearing a single time and roughly 8.2% taken by the ten largest. Sequenced: blood. The receptors were gathered from a woman aged 30 to 39 in good health. CDR3s include the opening cysteine and the closing phenylalanine or tryptophan. D genes are given only for firm matches. Only part of the rows carry a size: once, few, many, or a class if the clone is expanded.

size: .; D: .; length: 15; V: TRBV28; J: TRBJ1-2; CDR3: CASSLGGREEMGYTF; DNA: TGTGCCAGCAGTTTAGGAGGCAGGGAGGAAATGGGCTACACCTTC
size: many; D: .; length: 17; V: TRBV6-1; J: TRBJ2-7; CDR3: CASSEVSGTGNPYEQYF; DNA: TGTGCCAGCAGTGAAGTGAGCGGAACAGGGAATCCCTACGAGCAGTACTTC
size: .; D: .; length: 17; V: TRBV7-2; J: TRBJ2-7; CDR3: CASSLSISVGSYNEQYF; DNA: TGTGCCAGCAGCTTAAGTATATCGGTTGGCTCCTACAATGAGCAGTACTTC
size: .; D: .; length: 13; V: TRBV7-6; J: TRBJ2-1; CDR3: CTSSLGSTPEQFF; DNA: TGTACCAGCAGCTTAGGGTCGACCCCTGAGCAGTTCTTC
size: few; D: .; length: 11; V: TRBV5-1; J: TRBJ2-5; CDR3: CASTFRETQYF; DNA: TGCGCCAGCACTTTTCGGGAGACCCAGTACTTC
size: .; D: TRBD1; length: 15; V: TRBV5-1; J: TRBJ2-5; CDR3: CASTETGDRQETQYF; DNA: TGCGCCAGTACCGAGACAGGGGACCGCCAAGAGACCCAGTACTTC
size: once; D: TRBD2; length: 14; V: TRBV3-1; J: TRBJ2-5; CDR3: CASTLRGLVNEQYF; DNA: TGTGCCAGCACCCTACGGGGACTAGTCAATGAGCAGTACTTC
size: .; D: .; length: 14; V: TRBV4-1; J: TRBJ2-5; CDR3: CASSHRGGLETQYF; DNA: TGCGCCAGCAGCCACAGGGGAGGGCTCGAGACCCAGTACTTC
size: .; D: .; length: 16; V: TRBV15; J: TRBJ2-1; CDR3: CATSRTRDPSGDEQFF; DNA: TGTGCCACCAGCAGGACCCGGGACCCGTCTGGTGATGAGCAGTTCTTC
size: many; D: TRBD1; length: 14; V: TRBV5-1; J: TRBJ2-7; CDR3: CASSFSNRGREQYF; DNA: TGCGCCAGCAGCTTTTCTAACAGGGGGCGCGAGCAGTACTTC
size: many; D: TRBD2; length: 17; V: TRBV29-1; J: TRBJ2-5; CDR3: CSVEGLAGGGLGETQYF; DNA: TGCAGCGTTGAAGGGCTAGCGGGAGGGGGCCTTGGGGAGACCCAGTACTTC
size: .; D: TRBD1; length: 16; V: TRBV28; J: TRBJ1-1; CDR3: CASSPVGDRGHTEAFF; DNA: TGTGCCAGCAGTCCAGTAGGGGACAGGGGGCACACTGAAGCTTTCTTT
size: .; D: .; length: 13; V: TRBV20-1; J: TRBJ1-4; CDR3: CSALVGTNEKRFF; DNA: TGCAGTGCCCTCGTTGGTACTAATGAAAAACGGTTTTTT
size: .; D: TRBD1; length: 14; V: TRBV4-1; J: TRBJ2-7; CDR3: CASSHQTGGYEQYF; DNA: TGCGCCAGCAGCCACCAGACAGGGGGCTACGAGCAGTACTTC